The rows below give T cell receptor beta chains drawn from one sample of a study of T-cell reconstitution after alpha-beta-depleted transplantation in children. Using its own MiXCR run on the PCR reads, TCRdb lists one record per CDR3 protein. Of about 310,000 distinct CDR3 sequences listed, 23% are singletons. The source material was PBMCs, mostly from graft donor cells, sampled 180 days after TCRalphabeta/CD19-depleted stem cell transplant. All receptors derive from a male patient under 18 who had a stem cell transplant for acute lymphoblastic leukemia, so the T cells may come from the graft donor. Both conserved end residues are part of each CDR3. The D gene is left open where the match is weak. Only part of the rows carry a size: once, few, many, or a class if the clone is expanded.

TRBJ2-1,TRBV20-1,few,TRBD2,CSALTSGRANEQFF,TGCAGTGCTTTGACTAGCGGGAGGGCCAATGAGCAGTTCTTC
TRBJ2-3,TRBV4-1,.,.,CASSQDRPDTQYF,TGCGCCAGCAGCCAAGACCGACCAGATACGCAGTATTTT
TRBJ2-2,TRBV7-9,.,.,CASSLFLTGGELFF,TGTGCCAGCAGCTTATTCTTAACCGGCGGGGAGCTGTTTTTT
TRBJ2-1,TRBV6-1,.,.,CASSERRSSYNEQFF,TGTGCCAGCAGTGAAAGGCGGAGCTCCTACAATGAGCAGTTCTTC
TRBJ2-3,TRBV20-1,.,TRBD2,CSANKRESQYF,TGCAGTGCGAATAAGCGGGAGTCGCAGTATTTT
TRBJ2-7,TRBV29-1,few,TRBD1,CSVVAGTDYEQYF,TGCAGCGTTGTCGCCGGGACAGACTACGAGCAGTACTTC
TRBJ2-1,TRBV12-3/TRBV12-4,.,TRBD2,CASSFRTSGHNEQFF,TGTGCCAGCAGTTTCCGGACTAGCGGGCACAATGAGCAGTTCTTC
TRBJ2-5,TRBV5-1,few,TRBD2,CASSLGPGTTAHTETQYF,TGCGCCAGCAGCTTGGGACCGGGGACTACCGCCCACACAGAGACCCAGTACTTC
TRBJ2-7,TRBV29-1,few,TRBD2,CSAGTSGYEQYF,TGCAGCGCTGGGACTAGCGGCTACGAGCAGTACTTC
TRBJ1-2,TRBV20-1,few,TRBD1,CSALRDSIFTYGYTF,TGCAGTGCTCTCCGGGACAGCATCTTTACTTATGGCTACACCTTC
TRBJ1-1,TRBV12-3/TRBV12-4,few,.,CASSYSLNTEAFF,TGTGCCAGCAGCTACAGTTTGAACACTGAAGCTTTCTTT
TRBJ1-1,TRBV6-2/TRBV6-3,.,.,CATSPWGTEAFF,TGTGCCACAAGCCCTTGGGGGACTGAAGCTTTCTTT